This entry lists 11 T cell receptor beta chains sequenced from one sample in a study of identifying expanded T cells in peripheral blood (dated by TCRdb to the late 2010s). The library was made by the immunoSEQ multiplex PCR assay. The clones in this table, taken by TCRdb from immuneACCESS, are in-frame only. Not every clone is retained; where verified, under half of the shortfall comes from an unresolved V gene, and the cause of the rest is unknown. Here the sample has some 78,000 clones; approximately 85% occur a single time. Of the sample, about 18% is held by the ten largest clones. Material for sequencing was blood. The receptors come from a person between 18 and 70 years old in good health.

This clone was observed a handful of times. The chain employs TRBV6-5 and TRBJ2-5; D tentatively reads TRBD1 or TRBD2 (7 bases each). Trimming removed 3 bases at V and 4 bases at J, with 12 bases between. There are 14 residues in the CDR3. Germline CDR1 is MNHEY and CDR2 is SVGAGI. The CDR3 nucleotides read TGTGCCAGCAGTTATCAGGGGGGGCGAGAGACCCAGTACTTC. Its protein product is CASSYQGGRETQYF.

This clone was observed a few times. The J gene is TRBJ2-3, the V gene TRBV7-9, with D perhaps matching TRBD1 or TRBD2 (5 bases each). Germline V CDR1 and CDR2: SEHNR, FQNEAQ (reference sequence). The ends were cut back, 6 bases at V and 4 bases at J, with 14 bases in the middle. The CDR3 contains 14 residues. The CDR3: CASSPRGAADTQYF. Here the CDR3 DNA reads TGTGCCAGCAGTCCAAGGGGAGCGGCAGATACGCAGTATTTT.

This sequence joins TRBV14 and TRBJ2-2, with 11 bases lining up with TRBD1. Losses at the gene ends were 3 bases for V and 5 bases for J; bases not matched to a gene: 5. Per the germline V gene, CDR1 is SGHDN and CDR2 is FVKESK. This CDR3 contains 16 residues. CDR3 coding DNA: TGTGCCAGCAGCCACTTCGGGACAGGGGGGACCGGGGAGCTGTTTTTT. Translating gives CASSHFGTGGTGELFF.

The chain recombines TRBV18 with TRBJ2-7, with D unclear. Germline V gene lookup returns CDR1 KGHSH and CDR2 LQKENI. V was pared by 6 bases and J by 6 bases, with 18 bases between. The CDR3 is 14 residues long. The DNA of the CDR3 is TGTGCCAGCTCCCCTGGCCTATCAGCCCGCGAGCAGTACTTC. Encoded protein: CASSPGLSAREQYF.

This clone occurred a few times. The rearrangement uses TRBV7-2 and TRBJ2-7; 7 positions match TRBD2. Germline values: CDR1 SGHTA, CDR2 FQGNSA. The ends lost 6 bases at V and 6 bases at J; junction bases unmatched: 11. The CDR3 extends over 14 amino acids. The CDR3 nucleotides are TGTGCCAGCAGTTCCCCGGGAAGCGGGGTCGAGCAGTACTTC. This sequence encodes CASSSPGSGVEQYF. The full variable domain, in which reference TRBV7-2 and TRBJ2-7 provide the parts outside the CDR3, is GAGVSQSPSNKVTEKGKDVELRCDPISGHTALYWYRQSLGQGLEFLIYFQGNSAPDKSGLPSDRFSAERTGGSVSTLTIQRTQQEDSAVYLCASSSPGSGVEQYFGPGTRLTVT.

The V gene is TRBV7-6, the J gene TRBJ1-1; weak D call: TRBD1 (6 bases). Trimming took off 1 base at V and 5 bases at J, with 11 bases between the two ends. The germline CDR1 and CDR2 sequences are SGHVS and FNYEAQ. CDR3 length: 14 residues. The CDR3 region has the DNA TGTGCCAGCAGCTTAGGTAGGGGGGGGACTGAAGCTTTCTTT. Its translation: CASSLGRGGTEAFF.

The chain has TRBV27 and TRBJ1-1; 12 positions match TRBD1. From germline, CDR1 is MNHEY and CDR2 SMNVEV (reference sequence). CDR3 length: 17 amino acids. J was trimmed by 4 bases and V by 6 bases; bases with no gene match: 12. DNA for the CDR3: TGTGCCAGCAGAAGTCGACCGGGACAGGGGGCGACCACTGAAGCTTTCTTT. This translates into CASRSRPGQGATTEAFF.

The chain recombines TRBV7-9 with TRBJ2-3; D gene ambiguous. This CDR3 has 14 amino acids. The V and J ends lost 2 bases and 8 bases respectively, with 14 bases between them. Germline lookup yields CDR1 SEHNR and CDR2 FQNEAQ (reference sequence). CDR3 loop: CASSLPLLHGTQYF. Written as DNA, the CDR3 is TGTGCCAGCAGCTTACCGCTTCTTCACGGTACGCAGTATTTT.

The sample holds a few counts of this clone. The rearrangement joins TRBV19 to TRBJ1-1, with 11 positions matching TRBD1. J gave up 0 bases and V 4 bases, and 4 bases lay outside the gene matches. The germline V gene encodes CDR1 LNHDA and CDR2 SQIVND (reference sequence). This CDR3 comprises 16 residues. In nucleotides, the CDR3 is TGTGCCAGTAGTACAGAGGGACAGGGGGTGAACACTGAAGCTTTCTTT. Encoded protein: CASSTEGQGVNTEAFF.

The gene calls are TRBV28 and TRBJ1-5; no definite D call. The CDR3 loop spans 13 amino acids. The V end was cut by 2 bases, the J end by 2 bases, with 4 bases between. Germline CDR1 and CDR2: MDHEN and SYDVKM. CDR3 amino acids: CASSLIGNQPQHF. CDR3 nucleotides: TGTGCCAGCAGTTTAATTGGCAATCAGCCCCAGCATTTT.

On this clone: The junction departs from germline at one end; a sequencing error may be responsible. The rearrangement joins TRBV15 to TRBJ2-2, with 7 bases identical to TRBD1. Germline V gene data show CDR1 as LNHNV and CDR2 as YYDKDF (reference sequence). The CDR3 runs to 15 residues. In nucleotides, the CDR3 is TGTGCCACCAGCAGAGACGGGACAGACACAGGGGAGCTGTTTTTT. Protein product: CATSRDGTDTGELFF.